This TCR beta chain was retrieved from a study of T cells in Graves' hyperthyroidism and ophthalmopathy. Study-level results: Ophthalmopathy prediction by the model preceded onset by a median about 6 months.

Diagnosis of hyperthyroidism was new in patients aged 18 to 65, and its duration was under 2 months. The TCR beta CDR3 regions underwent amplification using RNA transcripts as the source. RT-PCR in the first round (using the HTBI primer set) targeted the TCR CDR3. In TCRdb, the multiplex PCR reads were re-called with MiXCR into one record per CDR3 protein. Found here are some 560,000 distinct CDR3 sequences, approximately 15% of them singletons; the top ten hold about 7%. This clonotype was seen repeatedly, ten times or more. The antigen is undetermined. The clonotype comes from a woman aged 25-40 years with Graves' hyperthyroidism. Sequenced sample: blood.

The CDR3 protein is CASGPAPPSPQHF. Written as DNA, the CDR3 is TGTGCTAGTGGTCCCGCGCCCCCCTCGCCCCAGCATTTT. The chain uses TRBV12-5 and TRBJ1-5; D remains unclear. CDR3 length: 13 residues. Germline assignment: CDR1 LGHNT and CDR2 FRNRAP. V lost 5 bases, J lost 9 bases, and 14 bases lay in between.